Each of the 32 T cell receptor beta chains below was sequenced from the same sample in a study of CD8 T cells in Susac syndrome. RNA, at about 0.5 to 1 ug, was reverse transcribed with random hexamers. TCRdb re-called the immunoSEQ multiplex PCR reads through MiXCR, storing one row per CDR3 protein. The sample has 150,000 to 200,000 distinct CDR3 sequences; about 93% are singletons. Source material: CD4+ T cells from PBMCs. These receptors all come from a human donor in good health.

V gene TRBV30 combines with J gene TRBJ1-5; no firm D call. Germline assignment: CDR1 GTSNPN and CDR2 SVGIG (reference sequence). Trimming left V 2 bases short and J 1 base short, with 6 bases between. The CDR3 extends over 13 amino acids. This CDR3 reads CAWSKGSNQPQHF. CDR3 nucleotides: TGTGCCTGGAGTAAGGGAAGCAATCAGCCCCAGCATTTT.

The gene calls are TRBV7-2 and TRBJ1-4; D gene unclear. The CDR3 consists of 15 residues. Trimming stripped 5 bases from V and 0 bases from J, with 10 bases between. Germline V gene sequence: CDR1 SGHTA, CDR2 FQGNSA. The CDR3 loop is CASSTRSATNEKLFF. DNA of the CDR3: TGTGCCAGCAGCACTCGATCCGCAACTAATGAAAAACTGTTTTTT.

CDR3 coding DNA: TGTGCCAGCAGCGTTGGACTAGCCACAGATACGCAGTATTTT. Translating gives CASSVGLATDTQYF. V and J are TRBV9 and TRBJ2-3; 8 bases align to TRBD2. Per the germline V gene, CDR1 is SGDLS and CDR2 is YYNGEE. This CDR3 is built from 14 residues. The ends lost 2 bases at V and 2 bases at J; junction bases unmatched: 1.

The chain has TRBV20-1 and TRBJ2-4, with D possibly being TRBD1 or TRBD2 (7 bases each). The CDR3 extends over 16 amino acids. Deletions cut 6 bases from V and 0 bases from J, with 18 bases between. The germline V gene encodes CDR1 DFQATT and CDR2 SNEGSKA (reference sequence). The CDR3 region has the DNA TGCAGTGCCAACCCGGGGGGACAGCTAGCCAAAAACATTCAGTACTTC. Its protein product is CSANPGGQLAKNIQYF.

This clonotype showed up just once. The chain combines TRBV7-9 with TRBJ1-6; D remains unclear. From germline, CDR1 is SEHNR and CDR2 FQNEAQ (reference sequence). Trimming shortened V by 2 bases and J by 9 bases, and 11 bases separated the two germline ends. This CDR3 contains 14 residues. The CDR3 region is CASSLRKTASPLHF. CDR3 DNA sequence: TGTGCCAGCAGCTTAAGGAAAACGGCTTCACCCCTCCACTTT.

The chain joins TRBV20-1 to TRBJ2-7; TRBD1 is a possible D gene (7 bases). V was clipped by 3 bases and J by 6 bases, with 18 bases between them. The CDR3 loop spans 14 amino acids. Germline assignment: CDR1 DFQATT and CDR2 SNEGSKA (reference sequence). The CDR3: CSARSRRGQSEQYF. DNA for the CDR3: TGCAGTGCTAGGTCGCGGAGGGGGCAAAGCGAGCAGTACTTC.

The CDR3 nucleotides read TGTGCCAGCAGCTCCCACGGGGGGGGGCCTACTGAGCAGTTCTTC. Translation: CASSSHGGGPTEQFF. This chain links TRBV9 with TRBJ2-1; TRBD2 matches 8 bases. This CDR3 has 15 residues. Germline V lookup: CDR1 SGDLS, CDR2 YYNGEE. After removal of 4 bases from V and 9 bases from J, the junction contained 12 bases not matched to a gene. Variable domain in full (rest from reference TRBV9 and TRBJ2-1): DSGVTQTPKHLITATGQRVTLRCSPRSGDLSVYWYQQSLDQGLQFLIQYYNGEERAKGNILERFSAQQFPDLHSELNLSSLELGDSALYFCASSSHGGGPTEQFFGPGTRLTVL.

This chain uses TRBV2 with TRBJ1-2; 9 bases are shared with TRBD1. The CDR3 is made up of 13 amino acids. With 7 bases clipped from V and 7 bases from J, the junction kept 7 bases outside the gene matches. The germline V gene encodes CDR1 SNHLY and CDR2 FYNNEI. DNA for the CDR3: TGTGCCAGCAAATGGACAGGGGAGGTTGGCTACACCTTC. Translated: CASKWTGEVGYTF.

CDR3 region: CASSLSGGRGYTF. Written as DNA, the CDR3 is TGTGCCAGCAGTTTATCAGGGGGTAGGGGCTACACCTTC. The V call is TRBV27, the J call TRBJ1-2; maybe TRBD1 (6 bases). V lost 0 bases to trimming and J lost 8 bases, with 10 bases between them. The CDR3 is 13 residues long. The germline gives CDR1 MNHEY, CDR2 SMNVEV (reference sequence).

The rearrangement links TRBV6-5 to TRBJ2-3; the match to TRBD1 covers 9 bases. CDR1 is MNHEY, CDR2 SVGAGI, per germline. This CDR3 is 17 amino acids long. The V gene end was trimmed by 0 bases and the J gene end by 0 bases; junction bases not matched to a gene: 4. CDR3 in amino acids: CASSYSPGTGSTDTQYF. CDR3 bases: TGTGCCAGCAGTTACTCGCCAGGGACAGGGAGCACAGATACGCAGTATTTT.

This clonotype was seen a single time. This chain uses TRBV29-1 with TRBJ2-1; 7 nucleotides agree with TRBD2. J was trimmed by 2 bases and V by 4 bases; bases with no gene match: 5. There are 14 residues in the CDR3. The germline V gene encodes CDR1 SQVTM and CDR2 ANQGSEA. The CDR3 here is CSVGGGSAYNEQFF. The CDR3 DNA reads as TGCAGCGTTGGGGGGGGTAGCGCCTACAATGAGCAGTTCTTC.

The chain carries TRBV5-1 and TRBJ2-7; 9 bases match TRBD2. The V gene's germline CDR1 is SGHRS and CDR2 YFSETQ. The CDR3 consists of 17 residues. The junction had 16 bases not matched to a gene; V was cut back by 4 bases and J by 5 bases. DNA for the CDR3: TGCGCCAGCAGCCCCCATGGACTAGCGTCGGCGGTTGACGAGCAGTACTTC. Its translation: CASSPHGLASAVDEQYF.

The chain couples TRBV6-2 or TRBV6-3 to TRBJ2-1; D remains unclear. Germline loops: CDR1 MNHEY, CDR2 SVGEGT. The germline V and J ends were trimmed by 7 bases and 5 bases, with 6 bases remaining between them. The CDR3 covers 11 residues. CDR3: CASTQHNEQFF. The CDR3 DNA is TGTGCCAGCACCCAGCACAATGAGCAGTTCTTC.

V and J are TRBV6-5 and TRBJ1-2; 9 bases are shared with TRBD1. The germline gives CDR1 MNHEY, CDR2 SVGAGI. J lost 7 bases, V lost 6 bases, and 6 bases had no gene match. The CDR3 has 13 residues. The CDR3 region is CASRPDRGTGYTF. The CDR3 DNA reads TGTGCCAGCAGACCTGACAGGGGGACTGGCTACACCTTC.

The rearrangement links TRBV5-1 to TRBJ1-1; TRBD1 matches 9 bases. The CDR3 loop spans 16 amino acids. Germline V gives CDR1 SGHRS, CDR2 YFSETQ. After removal of 3 bases from V and 0 bases from J, the junction contained 6 bases not matched to a gene. CDR3 residues: CASSWTGVGMNTEAFF. The CDR3 nucleotides read TGCGCCAGCAGCTGGACAGGGGTAGGGATGAACACTGAAGCTTTCTTT.

The chain couples TRBV5-1 to TRBJ2-1; D is uncertain. Germline-derived CDR1 and CDR2 are SGHRS and YFSETQ. V was pared by 0 bases and J by 6 bases, with 13 bases between. This CDR3 has 15 amino acids. The CDR3: CASSLGSSKGNEQFF. The CDR3 bases are TGCGCCAGCAGCTTGGGGAGCTCAAAGGGCAATGAGCAGTTCTTC.

This clonotype was counted once. This chain joins TRBV6-2 or TRBV6-3 and TRBJ1-2; no definite D call. CDR3 length: 12 amino acids. V shed 7 bases and J shed 1 base, with 7 bases lying between them. Germline CDR1 is MNHEY and CDR2 is SVGEGT. CDR3 in DNA: TGTGCCAGCACCAGCGGTAACTATGGCTACACCTTC. Its protein product is CASTSGNYGYTF.

As DNA, the CDR3 is TGTGCCAGCAGCTTAGGCGGCCAACCTTCTAGCACAGATACGCAGTATTTT. This encodes CASSLGGQPSSTDTQYF. J is TRBJ2-3 and V is TRBV7-9; unclear D gene. The CDR3 length is 17 residues. Trimming stripped 1 base from V and 0 bases from J, with 14 bases between. CDR1 is SEHNR and CDR2 is FQNEAQ in the germline V gene (reference sequence).

The chain recombines TRBV20-1 with TRBJ2-1; tentatively, D is TRBD2 (5 bases). CDR3 length equals 13 residues. Trimming took 4 bases from V and 4 from J, leaving 11 bases between them. From germline, CDR1 is DFQATT and CDR2 SNEGSKA (reference sequence). CDR3 loop: CSANRDPYNEQFF. The CDR3 DNA sequence: TGCAGTGCTAACCGGGATCCATACAATGAGCAGTTCTTC.

The chain employs TRBV4-1 and TRBJ2-7; maybe TRBD1 (6 bases). The V and J ends lost 2 bases and 5 bases respectively, with 19 bases between them. Per germline, CDR1 MGHRA and CDR2 YSYEKL. The CDR3 consists of 16 residues. This CDR3 reads CASSQLHGQGYHEQYF. In nucleotides, the CDR3 is TGCGCCAGCAGCCAATTGCACGGTCAGGGGTACCACGAGCAGTACTTC.

J is TRBJ2-6 and V is TRBV2; D is unclear. The germline V gene has CDR1 SNHLY and CDR2 FYNNEI. Trimming left V 4 bases short and J 2 bases short, with 6 bases between. The CDR3 sequence is 14 residues long. The CDR3 DNA is TGTGCCAGCAGTGCCCTACCTGGGGCCAACGTCCTGACTTTC. Amino acid sequence: CASSALPGANVLTF.

This sequence joins TRBV12-3 or TRBV12-4 and TRBJ1-2; D is possibly TRBD1 (5 bases). The ends were cut back, 5 bases at V and 7 bases at J, with 8 bases in the middle. CDR3 length equals 11 residues. The CDR3, as DNA: TGTGCCAGCAGTAGGGGTTCTGGCTACACCTTC. It is translated as CASSRGSGYTF.

V is TRBV9 and J is TRBJ2-3; 11 positions agree with TRBD2. Trimming removed 0 bases from V and 6 bases from J; junction bases left unmatched: 9. CDR3 length: 17 residues. Germline CDR1 and CDR2: SGDLS and YYNGEE. The CDR3 DNA reads as TGTGCCAGCAGCGTAGGTCTTAGCGGGGGGGCCTTGGATACGCAGTATTTT. Its protein product is CASSVGLSGGALDTQYF.

The chain uses TRBV20-1 and TRBJ2-1; tentative D call: TRBD2 (6 bases). Germline loops: CDR1 DFQATT, CDR2 SNEGSKA (reference sequence). V lost 1 base, J lost 7 bases, and 14 bases lay in between. CDR3 length: 14 residues. Here the CDR3 DNA reads TGCAGTGCTAGAGTGGGGCACAGCGGGAATGAGCAGTTCTTC. This sequence encodes CSARVGHSGNEQFF.

The chain combines TRBV7-8 with TRBJ1-4; D perhaps matches TRBD1 (5 bases). The CDR3 is made up of 14 amino acids. Germline CDR1 reads SGHVS; CDR2 reads FQNEAQ. The V gene lost 5 bases and the J gene lost 8 bases, with 15 bases spanning the gap. The CDR3 DNA is TGTGCCAGCAGCGTGGGATCCGGGGCGGAAAAACTGTTTTTT. Translating it yields CASSVGSGAEKLFF.

The rearrangement uses TRBV3-1 and TRBJ1-1; TRBD1 matches at 7 bases. Trimming took 4 bases from V and 0 from J; bases not matched to a gene: 8. Germline-derived CDR1 and CDR2 are LGHDT and YNNKEL (reference sequence). The CDR3 has 16 residues. For the CDR3, the DNA is TGTGCCAGCAGCCTCCCACCCCAGGGGGTGAACACTGAAGCTTTCTTT. This translates into CASSLPPQGVNTEAFF.

The J gene is TRBJ2-7, the V gene TRBV20-1, with 8 bases lining up with TRBD1. Germline V gene lookup returns CDR1 DFQATT and CDR2 SNEGSKA (reference sequence). CDR3 size: 14 residues. Germline trimming cut 4 bases from V and 1 base from J; bases unmatched to any gene: 6. DNA for the CDR3: TGCAGTGCTACCCAGACAGGGGAGTCCTACGAGCAGTACTTC. Amino acids: CSATQTGESYEQYF.

The chain employs TRBV2 and TRBJ1-2; D gene unclear. V lost 6 bases to trimming and J lost 4 bases, with 3 bases between them. Germline V lookup: CDR1 SNHLY, CDR2 FYNNEI. This CDR3 comprises 10 residues. The CDR3 coding sequence is TGTGCCAGCAGATTCTATGGCTACACCTTC. Amino acids: CASRFYGYTF.

The V gene is TRBV7-9, the J gene TRBJ1-2, with a tentative D call TRBD1 (6 bases). With 0 bases removed from V and 8 bases from J, the gap between germline ends came to 10 bases. CDR1 is SEHNR and CDR2 is FQNEAQ in the germline V gene (reference sequence). The CDR3 runs to 13 residues. The CDR3 reads CASSLAGGLGYTF. The CDR3 DNA reads TGTGCCAGCAGCTTAGCCGGGGGCTTGGGCTACACCTTC.

This chain connects TRBV7-9 to TRBJ1-3; D ambiguous. V dropped 5 bases and J dropped 2 bases, with 4 bases sitting between them. In germline, CDR1 is SEHNR, CDR2 FQNEAQ (reference sequence). The length of the CDR3 is 12 residues. CDR3 protein: CASSATGNTIYF. In nucleotides, the CDR3 is TGTGCCAGCAGCGCGACTGGAAACACCATATATTTT.

In this sample, this clonotype turned up a few times. The rearrangement links TRBV27 to TRBJ1-6; the match to TRBD1 covers 9 bases. V shed 6 bases and J 9 bases; nucleotides not matched to a gene: 6. The CDR3 sequence is 14 residues long. Germline V gives CDR1 MNHEY, CDR2 SMNVEV (reference sequence). CDR3: CASSPDRGGSPLHF. The CDR3 bases are TGTGCCAGCAGCCCGGACAGGGGTGGTTCACCCCTCCACTTT.

The genes are TRBV7-9 and TRBJ1-6; D is uncertain. There are 15 residues in the CDR3. Germline assignment: CDR1 SEHNR and CDR2 FQNEAQ (reference sequence). V lost 5 bases to trimming and J lost 7 bases, with 15 bases between them. Written as DNA, the CDR3 is TGTGCCAGCAGCCCCACGGACCGGGAAAATTCACCCCTCCACTTT. Its translation is CASSPTDRENSPLHF.